This T cell receptor (beta chain) was recorded in a study of blood T cell repertoires in COVID-19. Looking at the study overall: COVID-19 samples collected from the United States, Italy and Spain covered acute and convalescent phases.

Which cohort a participant joined came from the clinical history participants gave. The germline V gene encodes CDR1 SGHTA and CDR2 FQGNSA. This CDR3 has 15 amino acids. V lost 4 bases and J lost 4, with 11 bases in between. Sequencing was performed with immunoSEQ multiplex PCR; in TCRdb, only in-frame clones are kept and a portion is missing. The sample yields 250,000 to 350,000 clones, about 92% seen once. Sequencing was performed on PBMCs or T cells enriched from blood (not recorded which). The source is a man aged 60 to 69 who had recovered from COVID-19. The rearrangement links TRBV7-2 to TRBJ1-6; weak D call: TRBD1 (5 bases). In DNA form, the CDR3 reads TGTGCCAGCAGCTCACAGGACCCGTATAATTCACCCCTCCACTTT. This translates into CASSSQDPYNSPLHF.